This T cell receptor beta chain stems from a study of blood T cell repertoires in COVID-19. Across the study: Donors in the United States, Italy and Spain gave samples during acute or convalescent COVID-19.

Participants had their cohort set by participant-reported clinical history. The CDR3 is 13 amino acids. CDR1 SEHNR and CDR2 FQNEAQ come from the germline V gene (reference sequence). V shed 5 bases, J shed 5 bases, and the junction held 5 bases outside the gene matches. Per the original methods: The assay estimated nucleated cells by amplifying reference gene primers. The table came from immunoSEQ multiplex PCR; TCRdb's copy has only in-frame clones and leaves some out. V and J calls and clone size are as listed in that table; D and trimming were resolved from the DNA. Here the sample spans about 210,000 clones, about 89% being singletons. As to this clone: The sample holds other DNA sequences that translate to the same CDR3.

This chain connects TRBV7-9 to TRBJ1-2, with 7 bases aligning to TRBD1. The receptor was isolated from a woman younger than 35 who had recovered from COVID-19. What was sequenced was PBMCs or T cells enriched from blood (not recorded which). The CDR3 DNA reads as TGTGCCAGCAGCCTGGGACAGAATTATGGCTACACCTTC. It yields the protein CASSLGQNYGYTF.